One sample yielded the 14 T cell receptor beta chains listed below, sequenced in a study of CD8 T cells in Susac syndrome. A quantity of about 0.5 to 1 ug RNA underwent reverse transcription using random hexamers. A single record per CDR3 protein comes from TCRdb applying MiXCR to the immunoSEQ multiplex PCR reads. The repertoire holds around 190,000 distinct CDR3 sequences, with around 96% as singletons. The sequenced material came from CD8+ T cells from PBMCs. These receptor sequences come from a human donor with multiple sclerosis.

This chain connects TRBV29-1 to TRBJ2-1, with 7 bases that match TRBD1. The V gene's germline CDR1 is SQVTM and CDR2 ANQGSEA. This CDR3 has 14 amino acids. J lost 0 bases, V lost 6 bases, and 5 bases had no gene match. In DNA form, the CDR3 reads TGCAGCGTAGGGGACAGCAGCTCCTACAATGAGCAGTTCTTC. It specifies CSVGDSSSYNEQFF.

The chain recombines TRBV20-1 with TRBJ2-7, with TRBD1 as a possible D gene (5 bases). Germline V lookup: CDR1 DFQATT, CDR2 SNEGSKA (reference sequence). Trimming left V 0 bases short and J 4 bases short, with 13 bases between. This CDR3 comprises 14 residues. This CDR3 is CSARDAQAAYEQYF. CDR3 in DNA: TGCAGTGCTAGAGATGCACAGGCCGCTTACGAGCAGTACTTC.

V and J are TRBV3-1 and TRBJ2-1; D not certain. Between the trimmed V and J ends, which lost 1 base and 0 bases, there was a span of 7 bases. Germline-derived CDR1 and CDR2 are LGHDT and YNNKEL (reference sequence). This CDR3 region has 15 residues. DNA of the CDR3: TGTGCCAGCAGCCAAGCAGCGATCTCCTACAATGAGCAGTTCTTC. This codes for CASSQAAISYNEQFF.

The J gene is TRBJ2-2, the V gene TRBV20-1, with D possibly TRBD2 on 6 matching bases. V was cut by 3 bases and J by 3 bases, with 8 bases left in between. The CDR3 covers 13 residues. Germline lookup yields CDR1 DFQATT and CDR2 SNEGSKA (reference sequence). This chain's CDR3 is CSASGSDTGELFF. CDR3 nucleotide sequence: TGCAGTGCTAGCGGGAGCGACACCGGGGAGCTGTTTTTT.

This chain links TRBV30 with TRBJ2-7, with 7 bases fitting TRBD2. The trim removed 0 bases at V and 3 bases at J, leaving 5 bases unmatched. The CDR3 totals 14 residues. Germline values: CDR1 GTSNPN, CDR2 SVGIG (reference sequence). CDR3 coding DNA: TGTGCCTGGAGTGTACTGGGCGGGAGCTACGAGCAGTACTTC. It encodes CAWSVLGGSYEQYF.

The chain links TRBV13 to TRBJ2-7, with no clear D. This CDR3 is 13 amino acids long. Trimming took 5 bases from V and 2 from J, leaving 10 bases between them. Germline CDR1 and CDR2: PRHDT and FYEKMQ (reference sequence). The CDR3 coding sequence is TGTGCCAGCAGCAAAGATCCCACCTACGAGCAGTACTTC. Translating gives CASSKDPTYEQYF. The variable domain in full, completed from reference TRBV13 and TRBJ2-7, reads AAGVIQSPRHLIKEKRETATLKCYPIPRHDTVYWYQQGPGQDPQFLISFYEKMQSDKGSIPDRFSAQQFSDYHSELNMSSLELGDSALYFCASSKDPTYEQYFGPGTRLTVT.

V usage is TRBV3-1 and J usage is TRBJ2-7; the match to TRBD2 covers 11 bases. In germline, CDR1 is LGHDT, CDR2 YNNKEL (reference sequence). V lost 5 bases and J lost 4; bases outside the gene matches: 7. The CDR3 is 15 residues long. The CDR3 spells CASSLGLAVGYEQYF. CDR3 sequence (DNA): TGTGCCAGCAGCTTGGGACTAGCGGTGGGGTACGAGCAGTACTTC.

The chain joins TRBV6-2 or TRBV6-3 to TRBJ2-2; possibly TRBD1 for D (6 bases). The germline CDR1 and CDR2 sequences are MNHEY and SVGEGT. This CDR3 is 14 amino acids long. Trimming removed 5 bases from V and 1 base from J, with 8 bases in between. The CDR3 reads CASSLTGNTGELFF. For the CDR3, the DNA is TGTGCCAGCAGTCTGACAGGGAACACCGGGGAGCTGTTTTTT.

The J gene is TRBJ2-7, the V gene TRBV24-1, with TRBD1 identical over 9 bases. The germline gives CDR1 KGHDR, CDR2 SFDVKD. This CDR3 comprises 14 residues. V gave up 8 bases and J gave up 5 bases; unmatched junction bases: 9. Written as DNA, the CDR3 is TGTGCCACCACAGGGGACAGGGTCGTGGACGAGCAGTACTTC. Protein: CATTGDRVVDEQYF.

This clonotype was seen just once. The DNA for the CDR3 is TGTGCCAGCAGTCCCTCGCTGGCGGGAGGCGAGCAGTACTTC. This codes for CASSPSLAGGEQYF. V usage is TRBV27 and J usage is TRBJ2-7, with 8 bases lining up with TRBD2. CDR1 and CDR2 from the germline V gene are MNHEY and SMNVEV (reference sequence). The V and J ends lost 5 bases and 6 bases, in that order; junction bases with no gene match: 9. This CDR3 comprises 14 residues.

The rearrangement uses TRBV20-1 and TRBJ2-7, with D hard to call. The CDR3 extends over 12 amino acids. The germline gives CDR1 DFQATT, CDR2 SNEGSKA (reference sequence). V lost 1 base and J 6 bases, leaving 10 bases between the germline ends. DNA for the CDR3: TGCAGTGCTAGAGTTAGGTCTGTCGAGCAGTACTTC. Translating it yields CSARVRSVEQYF.

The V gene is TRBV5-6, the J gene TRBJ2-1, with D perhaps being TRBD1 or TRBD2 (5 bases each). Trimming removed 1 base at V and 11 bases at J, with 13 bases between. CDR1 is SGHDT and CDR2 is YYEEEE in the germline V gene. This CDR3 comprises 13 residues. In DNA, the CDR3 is TGTGCCAGCAGCTTGTGGGGCGGAGGTAAGCAGTTCTTC. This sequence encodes CASSLWGGGKQFF.

CDR3 amino acids: CSVEDPSGGEKYGYTF. The CDR3, as DNA: TGCAGCGTTGAAGATCCGTCAGGAGGGGAGAAGTATGGCTACACCTTC. The genes are TRBV29-1 and TRBJ1-2, with D possibly TRBD1 on 5 matching bases. CDR3 length: 16 amino acids. V lost 0 bases and J 5 bases, leaving 19 bases between the germline ends. Germline V gene data show CDR1 as SQVTM and CDR2 as ANQGSEA.

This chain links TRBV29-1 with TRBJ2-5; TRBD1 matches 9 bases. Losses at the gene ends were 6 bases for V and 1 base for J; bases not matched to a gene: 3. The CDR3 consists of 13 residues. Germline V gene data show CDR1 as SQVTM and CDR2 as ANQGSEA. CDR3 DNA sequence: TGCAGCGTGTACAGGGGGCGCCAAGAGACCCAGTACTTC. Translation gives CSVYRGRQETQYF.